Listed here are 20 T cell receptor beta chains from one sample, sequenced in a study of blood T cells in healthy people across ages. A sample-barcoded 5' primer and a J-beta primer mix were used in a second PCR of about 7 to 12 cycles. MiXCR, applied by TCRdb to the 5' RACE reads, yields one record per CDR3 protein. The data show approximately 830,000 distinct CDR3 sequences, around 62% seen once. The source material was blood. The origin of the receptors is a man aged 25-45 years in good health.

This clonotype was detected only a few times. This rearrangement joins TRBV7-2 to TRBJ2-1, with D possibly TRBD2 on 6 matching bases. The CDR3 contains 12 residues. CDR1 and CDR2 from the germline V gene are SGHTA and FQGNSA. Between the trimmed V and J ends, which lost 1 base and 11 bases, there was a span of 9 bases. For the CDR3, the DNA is TGTGCCAGCAGCTTAGTTACTAGCCAGCAGTTCTTC. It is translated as CASSLVTSQQFF.

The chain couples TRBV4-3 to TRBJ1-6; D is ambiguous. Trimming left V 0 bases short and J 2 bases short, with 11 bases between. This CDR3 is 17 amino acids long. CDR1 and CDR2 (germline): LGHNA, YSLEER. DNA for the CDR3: TGCGCCAGCAGCCAAGATAGCGCCCGTCCCTATAATTCACCCCTCCACTTT. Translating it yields CASSQDSARPYNSPLHF.

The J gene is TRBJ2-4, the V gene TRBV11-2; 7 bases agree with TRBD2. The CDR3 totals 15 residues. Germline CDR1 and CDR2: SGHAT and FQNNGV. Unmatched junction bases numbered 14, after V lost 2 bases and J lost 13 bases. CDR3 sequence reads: CASSLTAGPIGEQYF. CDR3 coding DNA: TGTGCCAGCAGCTTAACAGCGGGACCGATAGGAGAGCAGTACTTC. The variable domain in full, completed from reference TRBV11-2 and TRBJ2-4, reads EAGVAQSPRYKIIEKRQSVAFWCNPISGHATLYWYQQILGQGPKLLIQFQNNGVVDDSQLPKDRFSAERLKGVDSTLKIQPAKLEDSAVYLCASSLTAGPIGEQYFGAGTRLSVL.

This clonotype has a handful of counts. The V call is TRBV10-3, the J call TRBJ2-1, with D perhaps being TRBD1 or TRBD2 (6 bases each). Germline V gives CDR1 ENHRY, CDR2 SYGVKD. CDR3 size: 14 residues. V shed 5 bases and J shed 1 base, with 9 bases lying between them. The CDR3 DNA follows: TGTGCCATCAGTAGGGGGGTGTCCTACAATGAGCAGTTCTTC. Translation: CAISRGVSYNEQFF.

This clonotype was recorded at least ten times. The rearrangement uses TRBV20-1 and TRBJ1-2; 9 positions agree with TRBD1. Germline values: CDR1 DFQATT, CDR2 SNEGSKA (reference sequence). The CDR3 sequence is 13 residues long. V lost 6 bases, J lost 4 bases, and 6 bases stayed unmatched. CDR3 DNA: TGCAGTGCCTCGGGACAGGGCCCCTATGGCTACACCTTC. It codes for CSASGQGPYGYTF.

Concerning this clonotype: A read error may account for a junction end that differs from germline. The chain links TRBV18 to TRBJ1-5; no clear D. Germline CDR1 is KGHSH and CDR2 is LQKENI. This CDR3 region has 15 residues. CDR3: CVSSPLDGPYQPQHF. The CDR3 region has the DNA TGTGTCAGCTCACCTCTCGACGGACCCTATCAGCCCCAGCATTTT.

The CDR3 DNA reads TGCAGCGTTGAAGGATATTTCTACAATGAGCAGTTCTTC. Its protein is CSVEGYFYNEQFF. The chain carries TRBV29-1 and TRBJ2-1; D unresolved. The CDR3 has 13 residues. CDR1 and CDR2 (germline): SQVTM, ANQGSEA. Trimming took off 1 base at V and 3 bases at J, with 7 bases between the two ends.

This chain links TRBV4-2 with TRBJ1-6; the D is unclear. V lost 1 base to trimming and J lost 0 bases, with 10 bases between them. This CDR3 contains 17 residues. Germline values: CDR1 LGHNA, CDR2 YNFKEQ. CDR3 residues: CASSQGTAASYNSPLHF. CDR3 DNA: TGTGCCAGCAGCCAAGGAACAGCAGCCTCCTATAATTCACCCCTCCACTTT.

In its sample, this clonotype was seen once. This CDR3 reads CASSTDTLGGGSYEQYF. The DNA of the CDR3 is TGTGCCAGCAGCACAGACACACTCGGCGGGGGATCCTACGAGCAGTACTTC. The chain combines TRBV7-2 with TRBJ2-7, with 7 bases fitting TRBD2. J was trimmed by 1 base and V by 5 bases; bases with no gene match: 14. The CDR3 runs 17 residues. Germline loops: CDR1 SGHTA, CDR2 FQGNSA.

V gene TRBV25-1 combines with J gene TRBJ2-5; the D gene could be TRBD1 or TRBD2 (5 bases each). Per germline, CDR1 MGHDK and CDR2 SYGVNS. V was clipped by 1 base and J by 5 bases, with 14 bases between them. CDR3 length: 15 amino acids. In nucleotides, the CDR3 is TGTGCCAGCAGTGAATGGGTGGGGGACGTGGAGACCCAGTACTTC. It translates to CASSEWVGDVETQYF. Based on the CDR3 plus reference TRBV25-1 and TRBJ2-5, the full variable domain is EADIYQTPRYLVIGTGKKITLECSQTMGHDKMYWYQQDPGMELHLIHYSYGVNSTEKGDLSSESTVSRIRTEHFPLTLESARPSHTSQYLCASSEWVGDVETQYFGPGTRLLVL.

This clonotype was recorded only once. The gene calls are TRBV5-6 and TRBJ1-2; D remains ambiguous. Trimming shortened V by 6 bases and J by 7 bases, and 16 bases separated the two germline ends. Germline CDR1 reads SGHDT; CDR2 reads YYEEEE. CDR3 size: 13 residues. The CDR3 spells CASTVLTVGGYTF. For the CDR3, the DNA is TGTGCCAGCACCGTATTAACCGTTGGTGGCTACACCTTC.

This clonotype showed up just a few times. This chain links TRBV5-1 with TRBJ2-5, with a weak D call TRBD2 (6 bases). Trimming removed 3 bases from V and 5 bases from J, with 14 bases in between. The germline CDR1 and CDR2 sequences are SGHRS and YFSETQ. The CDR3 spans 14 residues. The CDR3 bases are TGCGCCAGCAGCTCGGACTACCCCCGGGAGACCCAGTACTTC. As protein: CASSSDYPRETQYF.

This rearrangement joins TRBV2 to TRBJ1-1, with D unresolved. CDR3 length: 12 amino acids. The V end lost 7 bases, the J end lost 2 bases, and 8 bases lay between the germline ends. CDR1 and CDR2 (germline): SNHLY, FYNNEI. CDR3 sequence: CASTYTNTEAFF. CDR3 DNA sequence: TGTGCCAGCACCTACACCAACACTGAAGCTTTCTTT.

Here the CDR3 reads CASSLLRGGNEQFF. The CDR3 nucleotides read TGTGCCAGCAGTCTCCTGCGGGGGGGAAATGAGCAGTTCTTC. The chain combines TRBV6-2 or TRBV6-3 with TRBJ2-1; 9 bases agree with TRBD2. Trimming at V came to 5 bases and at J to 7 bases, leaving 6 bases not matched to a gene. Per germline, CDR1 MNHEY and CDR2 SVGEGT. The CDR3 has 14 residues.

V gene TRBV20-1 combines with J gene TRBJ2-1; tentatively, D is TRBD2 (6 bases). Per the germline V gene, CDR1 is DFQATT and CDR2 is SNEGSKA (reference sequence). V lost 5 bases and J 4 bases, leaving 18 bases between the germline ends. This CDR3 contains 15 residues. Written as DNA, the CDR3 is TGCAGTGCTGCTCTAGCGAGGGTAACTTACAATGAGCAGTTCTTC. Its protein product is CSAALARVTYNEQFF.

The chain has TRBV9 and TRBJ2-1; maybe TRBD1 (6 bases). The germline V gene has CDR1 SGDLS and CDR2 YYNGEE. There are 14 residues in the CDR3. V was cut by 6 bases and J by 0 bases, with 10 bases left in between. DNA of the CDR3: TGTGCCAGCACCCGGACAGCCTCCTACAATGAGCAGTTCTTC. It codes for CASTRTASYNEQFF.

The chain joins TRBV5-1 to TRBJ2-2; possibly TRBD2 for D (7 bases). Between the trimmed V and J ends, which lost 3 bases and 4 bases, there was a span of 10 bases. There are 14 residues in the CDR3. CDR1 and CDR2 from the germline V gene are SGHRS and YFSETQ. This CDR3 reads CASSYREGTGELFF. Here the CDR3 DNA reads TGCGCCAGCAGCTACAGGGAGGGCACCGGGGAGCTGTTTTTT.

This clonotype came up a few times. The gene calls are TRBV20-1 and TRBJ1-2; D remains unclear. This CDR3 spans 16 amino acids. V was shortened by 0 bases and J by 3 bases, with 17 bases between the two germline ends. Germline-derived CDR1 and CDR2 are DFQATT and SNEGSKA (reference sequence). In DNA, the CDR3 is TGCAGTGCTAGAGAAACGGGAGTTCGCGGGTACTATGGCTACACCTTC. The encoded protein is CSARETGVRGYYGYTF.

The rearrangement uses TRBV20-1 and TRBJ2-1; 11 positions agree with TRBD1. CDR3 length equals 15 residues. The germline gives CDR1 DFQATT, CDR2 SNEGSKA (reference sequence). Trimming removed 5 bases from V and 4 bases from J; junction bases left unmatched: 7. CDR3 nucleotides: TGCAGTGCTCGGCCGGACAGGGGGCTTTACAATGAGCAGTTCTTC. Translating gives CSARPDRGLYNEQFF.

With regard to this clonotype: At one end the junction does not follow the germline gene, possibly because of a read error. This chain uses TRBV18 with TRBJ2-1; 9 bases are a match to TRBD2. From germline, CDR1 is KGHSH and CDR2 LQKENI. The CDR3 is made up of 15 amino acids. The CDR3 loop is CASSVAGVTYSEQFF. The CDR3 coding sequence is TGTGCCAGCTCAGTAGCGGGGGTCACCTACAGTGAGCAGTTCTTC.